The 10 T cell receptor beta chains reported below all come from one sample, sequenced in a study of T cells in Graves' hyperthyroidism and ophthalmopathy. Regions amplified from RNA transcripts were the TCR beta CDR3 regions. The HTBI set primed first-round TCR CDR3 RT-PCR. TCRdb fed the multiplex PCR reads into MiXCR, producing one record per CDR3 protein. The sample consists of 600,000 to 800,000 distinct CDR3 sequences, approximately 40% of them appearing once. Sequenced material: blood. The source of these receptors is a woman aged 40 to 55 with Graves' hyperthyroidism.

On this clonotype: This may stem from a read error, because a much larger clone lies one nucleotide away. The chain has TRBV5-4 and TRBJ1-2; 9 bases are a match to TRBD1. Trimming cost V 7 bases and J 8 bases; bases outside gene matches: 9. The CDR3 totals 13 residues. CDR1 is SGHNT and CDR2 is YYREEE in the germline V gene (reference sequence). CDR3 DNA sequence: TGTGCCAGCGCCGGGACAGGGATGCGCGGCTACACCTTC. It codes for CASAGTGMRGYTF.

In this sample, this clonotype turned up many times. This chain uses TRBV2 with TRBJ1-1; TRBD1 aligns across 9 bases. The CDR3 length is 16 residues. Trimming at V came to 4 bases and at J to 5 bases, leaving 11 bases not matched to a gene. Germline-derived CDR1 and CDR2 are SNHLY and FYNNEI. The CDR3 sequence is CASSGGQGAGGTEAFF. As DNA, the CDR3 is TGTGCCAGCAGTGGGGGACAGGGAGCTGGCGGGACTGAAGCTTTCTTT.

The chain recombines TRBV28 with TRBJ2-7; 8 bases line up with TRBD2. Germline assignment: CDR1 MDHEN and CDR2 SYDVKM. The ends lost 6 bases at V and 3 bases at J; junction bases unmatched: 4. CDR3 size: 13 residues. The CDR3 reads CASSTRGGYEQYF. CDR3 in DNA: TGTGCCAGCAGCACTCGGGGGGGCTACGAGCAGTACTTC. Supplemented by reference TRBV28 and TRBJ2-7, the full variable domain reads DVKVTQSSRYLVKRTGEKVFLECVQDMDHENMFWYRQDPGLGLRLIYFSYDVKMKEKGDIPEGYSVSREKKERFSLILESASTNQTSMYLCASSTRGGYEQYFGPGTRLTVT.

Of note for this clonotype: A read error is possible here, since a much larger clone lies one base away. The chain couples TRBV19 to TRBJ1-2; TRBD1 might be the D (6 bases). The CDR3 covers 14 residues. With 5 bases removed from V and 1 base from J, the gap between germline ends came to 11 bases. The germline CDR1 and CDR2 sequences are LNHDA and SQIVND (reference sequence). As DNA, the CDR3 is TGTGCCAGTAGTGTCACAGGGAGTAACTATGGCTACACCTTC. This translates into CASSVTGSNYGYTF.

This clonotype has a count of ten or more. This sequence joins TRBV19 and TRBJ2-7, with unresolved D. V gave up 3 bases and J gave up 6 bases, with 12 bases separating them. Germline-derived CDR1 and CDR2 are LNHDA and SQIVND (reference sequence). The CDR3 runs to 13 residues. As DNA, the CDR3 is TGTGCCAGTAGTATTTACGGGTTTTTCGAGCAGTACTTC. Protein sequence: CASSIYGFFEQYF.

The CDR3 nucleotides read TGTGCCAGCTCACCCACCGGGACAGGCGGCTACACCTTC. As protein: CASSPTGTGGYTF. The chain carries TRBV18 and TRBJ1-2; TRBD1 agrees at 8 bases. After removal of 3 bases from V and 8 bases from J, the junction contained 5 bases not matched to a gene. CDR1 and CDR2 from the germline V gene are KGHSH and LQKENI. The CDR3 has 13 residues.

This clonotype was observed a handful of times. V and J are TRBV9 and TRBJ1-4, with D uncertain. V lost 3 bases and J 8 bases, leaving 11 bases between the germline ends. Germline assignment: CDR1 SGDLS and CDR2 YYNGEE. The CDR3 sequence is 13 residues long. CDR3 sequence: CASSGGKWEKLFF. DNA for the CDR3: TGTGCCAGCAGCGGCGGGAAATGGGAAAAACTGTTTTTT.

The V call is TRBV7-2, the J call TRBJ2-4; D unresolved. Trimming removed 0 bases from V and 11 bases from J, with 8 bases in between. This CDR3 region has 12 residues. The germline V gene has CDR1 SGHTA and CDR2 FQGNSA. The CDR3 protein is CASSLADRVQYF. The CDR3 DNA sequence: TGTGCCAGCAGCTTAGCGGATCGGGTTCAGTACTTC.

The rearrangement links TRBV20-1 to TRBJ1-2; no clear D. V dropped 2 bases and J dropped 0 bases, with 10 bases sitting between them. Germline CDR1 is DFQATT and CDR2 is SNEGSKA (reference sequence). The CDR3 length is 14 residues. CDR3 residues: CSARPLGANYGYTF. The CDR3 nucleotides are TGCAGTGCTAGACCTCTTGGGGCTAACTATGGCTACACCTTC.

Concerning this clonotype itself: At one of its ends the junction is not consistent with the germline gene, which may arise from a read error. The chain carries TRBV6-5 and TRBJ1-1, with D tentatively TRBD1 (6 bases). Per germline, CDR1 MNHEY and CDR2 SVGAGI. The CDR3 sequence is 15 residues long. In DNA, the CDR3 is TGTGCCAGCAGTTACTCGATGGGGGCGGGCACTGAAGCTTCCTTT. Translation gives CASSYSMGAGTEASF.